The present TCR beta chain was sequenced within a study of cytomegalovirus exposure and HLA in healthy donors. Measured with immunoSEQ multiplex PCR; TCRdb has only the in-frame clones, and not every one. The sample holds 200,000 to 250,000 clones; about nine tenths are singletons and the top ten take roughly 2%. A word on this clone: Antigen: not known.

Study findings and constraints: Specificity of three CMV-associated chains for CMV antigens was verified in vitro. Despite most TCR sequences being rare, some public TCRs occurred in many donors.

V trimming: 8 bases; J trimming: 0 bases; junction bases outside the gene matches: 5. Germline-derived CDR1 and CDR2 are SNHLY and FYNNEI. This CDR3 is 15 amino acids long. This TCR was sampled from a woman younger than 35 in good health and CMV-seropositive. The sequenced sample was PBMCs. V and J are TRBV2 and TRBJ2-1; TRBD1 matches 9 bases. The CDR3 reads CASGGTGSSYNEQFF. CDR3 bases: TGTGCCAGCGGGGGGACAGGGAGCTCCTACAATGAGCAGTTCTTC.